This TCR beta chain derives from a study of blood T cells in healthy people across ages. Study details: For every two T cells, template switching captured about one barcoded beta molecule.

Through a sample-barcoded 5' primer and a J-beta primer mix, a second PCR was run for roughly 7 to 11 cycles. A minimum of 2.5 million CDR3-containing paired-end reads was obtained for each sample. TCRdb ran MiXCR on the 5' RACE reads and lists one entry per CDR3 protein. The repertoire holds roughly 1.6 million distinct CDR3 sequences, roughly 32% seen once, with roughly 10% in the top ten. V gave up 5 bases and J gave up 4 bases; unmatched junction bases: 9. Germline CDR1 and CDR2: MGHRA and YSYEKL. This CDR3 region has 15 residues. Study-wide results and limits: Leaving the PBMCs unsorted stopped any conclusive comparison of naive versus antigen-experienced cells. Roughly linear declines in TCR beta diversity per million T cells occurred with age.

This clonotype was seen many times. Its target is not known. The chain carries TRBV4-1 and TRBJ1-1; 8 bases agree with TRBD1. This TCR derives from a woman between 25 and 40 years old in good health. Sample: blood. The CDR3 loop is CASSEDRVASTEAFF. Written as DNA, the CDR3 is TGCGCCAGCAGCGAGGACAGGGTCGCAAGCACTGAAGCTTTCTTT.